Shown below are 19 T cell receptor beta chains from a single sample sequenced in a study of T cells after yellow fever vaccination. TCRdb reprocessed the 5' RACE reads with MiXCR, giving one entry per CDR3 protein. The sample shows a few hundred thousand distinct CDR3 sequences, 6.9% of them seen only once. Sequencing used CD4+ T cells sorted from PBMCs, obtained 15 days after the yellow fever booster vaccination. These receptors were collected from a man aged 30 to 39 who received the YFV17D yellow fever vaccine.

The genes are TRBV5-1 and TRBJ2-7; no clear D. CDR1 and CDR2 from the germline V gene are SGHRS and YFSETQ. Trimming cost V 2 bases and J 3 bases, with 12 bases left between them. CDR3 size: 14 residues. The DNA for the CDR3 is TGCGCCAGCAGCTTAGAAGCCATAGGCTACGAGCAGTACTTC. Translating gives CASSLEAIGYEQYF.

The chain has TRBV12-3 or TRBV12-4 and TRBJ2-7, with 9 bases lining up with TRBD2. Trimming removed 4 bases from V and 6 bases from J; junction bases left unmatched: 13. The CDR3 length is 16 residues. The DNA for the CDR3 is TGTGCCAGCAGTTCCCAAGTTAAGGCGGGAGGGAGCGAGCAGTACTTC. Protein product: CASSSQVKAGGSEQYF.

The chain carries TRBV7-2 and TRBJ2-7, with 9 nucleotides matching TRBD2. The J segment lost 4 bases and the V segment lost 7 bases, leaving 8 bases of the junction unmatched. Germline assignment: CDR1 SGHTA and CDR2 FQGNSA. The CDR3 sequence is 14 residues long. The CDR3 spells CASTRAGGWYEQYF. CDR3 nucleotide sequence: TGTGCCAGCACCCGAGCGGGAGGATGGTACGAGCAGTACTTC.

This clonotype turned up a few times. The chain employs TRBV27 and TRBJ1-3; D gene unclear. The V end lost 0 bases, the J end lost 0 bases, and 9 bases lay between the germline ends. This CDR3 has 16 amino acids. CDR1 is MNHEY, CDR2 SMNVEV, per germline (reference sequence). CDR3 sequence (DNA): TGTGCCAGCAGTTTATCATGGCGGTCCTCTGGAAACACCATATATTTT. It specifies CASSLSWRSSGNTIYF.

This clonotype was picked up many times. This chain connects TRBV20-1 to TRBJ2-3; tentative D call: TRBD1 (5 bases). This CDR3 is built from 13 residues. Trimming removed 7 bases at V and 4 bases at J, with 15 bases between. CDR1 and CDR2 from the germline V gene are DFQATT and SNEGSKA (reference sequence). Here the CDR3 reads CSVQDGRADTQYF. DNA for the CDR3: TGCAGTGTACAGGACGGCCGGGCAGATACGCAGTATTTT.

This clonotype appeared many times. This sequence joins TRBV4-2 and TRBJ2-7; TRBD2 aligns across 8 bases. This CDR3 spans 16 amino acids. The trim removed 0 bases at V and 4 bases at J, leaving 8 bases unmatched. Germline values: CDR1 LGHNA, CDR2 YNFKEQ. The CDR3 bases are TGTGCCAGCAGCCAAGACCTCTCCACTAGCGGTTACGAGCAGTACTTC. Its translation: CASSQDLSTSGYEQYF.

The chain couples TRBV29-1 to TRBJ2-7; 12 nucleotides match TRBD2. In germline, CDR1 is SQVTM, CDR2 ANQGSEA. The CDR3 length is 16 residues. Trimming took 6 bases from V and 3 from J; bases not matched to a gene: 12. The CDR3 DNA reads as TGCAGCGTATCCGGGACTAGCGGGCGGGGGGGCTACGAGCAGTACTTC. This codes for CSVSGTSGRGGYEQYF.

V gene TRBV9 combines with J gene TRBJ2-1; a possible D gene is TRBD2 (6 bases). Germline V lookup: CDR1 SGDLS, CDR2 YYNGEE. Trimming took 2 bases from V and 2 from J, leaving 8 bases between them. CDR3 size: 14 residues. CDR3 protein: CASSVSGTYNEQFF. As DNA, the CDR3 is TGTGCCAGCAGCGTTAGCGGCACCTACAATGAGCAGTTCTTC. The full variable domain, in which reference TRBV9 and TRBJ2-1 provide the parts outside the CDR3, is DSGVTQTPKHLITATGQRVTLRCSPRSGDLSVYWYQQSLDQGLQFLIQYYNGEERAKGNILERFSAQQFPDLHSELNLSSLELGDSALYFCASSVSGTYNEQFFGPGTRLTVL.

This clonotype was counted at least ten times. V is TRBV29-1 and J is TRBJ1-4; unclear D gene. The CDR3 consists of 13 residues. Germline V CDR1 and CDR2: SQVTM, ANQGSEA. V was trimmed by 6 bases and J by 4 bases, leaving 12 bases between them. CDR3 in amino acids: CSVVDNLNEKLFF. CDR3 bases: TGCAGCGTCGTAGACAACCTTAATGAAAAACTGTTTTTT. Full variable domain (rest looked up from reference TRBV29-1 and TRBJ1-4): SAVISQKPSRDICQRGTSLTIQCQVDSQVTMMFWYRQQPGQSLTLIATANQGSEATYESGFVIDKFPISRPNLTFSTLTVSNMSPEDSSIYLCSVVDNLNEKLFFGSGTQLSVL.

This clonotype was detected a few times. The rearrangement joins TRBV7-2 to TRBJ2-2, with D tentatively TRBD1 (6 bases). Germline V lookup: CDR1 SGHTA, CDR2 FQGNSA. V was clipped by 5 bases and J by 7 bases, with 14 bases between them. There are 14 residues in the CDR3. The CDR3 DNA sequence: TGTGCCAGCAGCGCCAACAGGGAAATCGGGGAGCTGTTTTTT. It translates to CASSANREIGELFF.

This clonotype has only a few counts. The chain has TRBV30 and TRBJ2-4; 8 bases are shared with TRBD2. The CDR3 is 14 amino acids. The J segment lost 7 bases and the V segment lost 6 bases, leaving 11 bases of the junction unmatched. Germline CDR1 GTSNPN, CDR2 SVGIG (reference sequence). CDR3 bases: TGTGCCTGCAGGACCCGGGGGGGTGCGAACATTCAGTACTTC. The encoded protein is CACRTRGGANIQYF.

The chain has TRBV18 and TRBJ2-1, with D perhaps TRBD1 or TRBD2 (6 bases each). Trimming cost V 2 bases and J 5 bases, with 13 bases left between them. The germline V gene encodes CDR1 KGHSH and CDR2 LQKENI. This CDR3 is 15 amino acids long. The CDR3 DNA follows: TGTGCCAGCTCACCAATCAGGGGAGGTGACAATGAGCAGTTCTTC. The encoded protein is CASSPIRGGDNEQFF.

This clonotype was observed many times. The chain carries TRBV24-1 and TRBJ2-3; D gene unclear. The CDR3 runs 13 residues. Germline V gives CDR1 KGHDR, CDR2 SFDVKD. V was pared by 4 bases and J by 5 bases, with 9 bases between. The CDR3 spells CATSEPDRDTQYF. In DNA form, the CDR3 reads TGTGCCACCAGTGAACCTGACCGAGATACGCAGTATTTT.

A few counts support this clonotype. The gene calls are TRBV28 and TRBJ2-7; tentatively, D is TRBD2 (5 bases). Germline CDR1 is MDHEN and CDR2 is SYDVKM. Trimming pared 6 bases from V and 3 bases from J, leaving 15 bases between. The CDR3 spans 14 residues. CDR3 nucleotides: TGTGCCAGCAGCCCACCACCGGGGTACTACGAGCAGTACTTC. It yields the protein CASSPPPGYYEQYF.

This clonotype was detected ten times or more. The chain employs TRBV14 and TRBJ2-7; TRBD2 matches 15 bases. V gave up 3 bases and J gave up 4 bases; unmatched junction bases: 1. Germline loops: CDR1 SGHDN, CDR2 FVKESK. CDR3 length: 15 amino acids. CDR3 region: CASSQGTSGRYEQYF. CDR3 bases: TGTGCCAGCAGCCAGGGGACTAGCGGGAGGTACGAGCAGTACTTC.

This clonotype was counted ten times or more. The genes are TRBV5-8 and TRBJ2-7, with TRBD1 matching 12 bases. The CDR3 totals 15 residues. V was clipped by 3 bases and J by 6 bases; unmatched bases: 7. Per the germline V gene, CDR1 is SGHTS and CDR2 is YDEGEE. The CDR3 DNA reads TGTGCCAGCAGCTCGACCGGGACAGGGGGCCTCGAGCAGTACTTC. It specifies CASSSTGTGGLEQYF.

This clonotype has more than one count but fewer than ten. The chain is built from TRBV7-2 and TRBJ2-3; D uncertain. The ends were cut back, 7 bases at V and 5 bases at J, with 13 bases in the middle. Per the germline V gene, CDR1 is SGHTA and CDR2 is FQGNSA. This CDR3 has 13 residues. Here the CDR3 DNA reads TGTGCCAGCACCCATACCCATTTAGATACGCAGTATTTT. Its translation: CASTHTHLDTQYF.

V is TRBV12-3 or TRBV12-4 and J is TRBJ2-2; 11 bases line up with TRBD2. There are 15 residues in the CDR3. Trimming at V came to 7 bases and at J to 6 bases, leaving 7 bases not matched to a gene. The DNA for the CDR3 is TGTGCCAGCATTGTTAGCGGGAGGGCCTCCGGGGAGCTGTTTTTT. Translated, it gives CASIVSGRASGELFF.

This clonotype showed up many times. CDR3 DNA: TGTGCCAGCAGTGACCCACTTGGCGGAGGGAAGTATTTT. Protein sequence: CASSDPLGGGKYF. The chain is built from TRBV6-1 and TRBJ2-3; the D gene is possibly TRBD2 (6 bases). The germline V and J ends were trimmed by 3 bases and 13 bases, with 17 bases remaining between them. The CDR3 has 13 amino acids. Germline CDR1 reads MNHNS; CDR2 reads SASEGT.